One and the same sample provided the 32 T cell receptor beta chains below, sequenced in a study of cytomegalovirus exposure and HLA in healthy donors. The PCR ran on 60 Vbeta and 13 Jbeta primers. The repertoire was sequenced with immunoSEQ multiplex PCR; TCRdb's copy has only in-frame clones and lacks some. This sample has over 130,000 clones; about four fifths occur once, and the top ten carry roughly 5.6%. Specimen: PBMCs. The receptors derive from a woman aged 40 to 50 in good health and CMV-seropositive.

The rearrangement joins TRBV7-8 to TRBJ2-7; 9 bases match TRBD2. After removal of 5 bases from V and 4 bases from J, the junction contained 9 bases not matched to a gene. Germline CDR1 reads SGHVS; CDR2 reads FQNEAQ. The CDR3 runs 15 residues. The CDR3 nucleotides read TGTGCCAGCAGCCTCGGTGCTAGCGGGACTTACGAGCAGTACTTC. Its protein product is CASSLGASGTYEQYF.

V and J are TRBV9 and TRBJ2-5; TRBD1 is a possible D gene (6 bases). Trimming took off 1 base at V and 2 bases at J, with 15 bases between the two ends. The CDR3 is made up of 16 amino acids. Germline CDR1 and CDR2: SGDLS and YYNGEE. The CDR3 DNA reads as TGTGCCAGCAGCGTATCCGCGGACAGTCTACAAGAGACCCAGTACTTC. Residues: CASSVSADSLQETQYF.

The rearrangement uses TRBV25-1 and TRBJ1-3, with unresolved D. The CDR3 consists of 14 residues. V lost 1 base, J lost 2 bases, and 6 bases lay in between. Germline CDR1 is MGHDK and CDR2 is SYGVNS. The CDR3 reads CASSESVTGNTIYF. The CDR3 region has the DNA TGTGCCAGCAGTGAATCAGTTACTGGAAACACCATATATTTT.

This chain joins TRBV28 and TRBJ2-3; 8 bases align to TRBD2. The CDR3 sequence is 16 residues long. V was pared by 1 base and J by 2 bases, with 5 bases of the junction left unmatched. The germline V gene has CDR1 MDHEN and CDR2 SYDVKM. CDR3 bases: TGTGCCAGCAGTTTATTGCGCGGGAGGAACACAGATACGCAGTATTTT. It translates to CASSLLRGRNTDTQYF. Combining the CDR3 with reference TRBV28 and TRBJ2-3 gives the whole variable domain DVKVTQSSRYLVKRTGEKVFLECVQDMDHENMFWYRQDPGLGLRLIYFSYDVKMKEKGDIPEGYSVSREKKERFSLILESASTNQTSMYLCASSLLRGRNTDTQYFGPGTRLTVL.

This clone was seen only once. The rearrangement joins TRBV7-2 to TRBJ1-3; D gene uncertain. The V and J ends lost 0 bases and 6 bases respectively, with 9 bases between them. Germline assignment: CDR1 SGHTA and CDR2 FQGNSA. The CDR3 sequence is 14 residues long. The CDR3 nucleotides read TGTGCCAGCAGCTTAGCGTCAGTGCCAAACACCATATATTTT. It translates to CASSLASVPNTIYF.

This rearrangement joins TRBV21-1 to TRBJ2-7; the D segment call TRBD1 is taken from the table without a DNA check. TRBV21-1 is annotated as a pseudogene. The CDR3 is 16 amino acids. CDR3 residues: CASSKGRSQSSYEQYF. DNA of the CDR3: TGTGCCAGCAGCAAGGGGCGGAGTCAAAGCTCCTACGAGCAGTACTTC.

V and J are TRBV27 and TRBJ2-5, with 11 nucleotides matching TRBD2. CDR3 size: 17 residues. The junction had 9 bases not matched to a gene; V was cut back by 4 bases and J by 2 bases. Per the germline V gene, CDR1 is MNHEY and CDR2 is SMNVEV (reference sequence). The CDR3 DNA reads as TGTGCCAGCAGTTACAGGACTAGCGGGCTGGGTCAAGAGACCCAGTACTTC. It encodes CASSYRTSGLGQETQYF.

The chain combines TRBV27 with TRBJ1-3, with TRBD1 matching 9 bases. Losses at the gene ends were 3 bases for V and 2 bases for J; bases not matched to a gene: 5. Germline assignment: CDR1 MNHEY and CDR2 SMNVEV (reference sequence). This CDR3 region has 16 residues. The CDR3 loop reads CASSLGQGTPGNTIYF. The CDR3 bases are TGTGCCAGCAGTTTGGGACAGGGTACGCCTGGAAACACCATATATTTT.

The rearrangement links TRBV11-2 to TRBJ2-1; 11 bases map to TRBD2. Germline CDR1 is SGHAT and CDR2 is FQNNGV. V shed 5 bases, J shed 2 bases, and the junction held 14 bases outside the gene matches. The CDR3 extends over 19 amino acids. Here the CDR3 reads CASSPRGGLADNTYNEQFF. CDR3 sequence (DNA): TGTGCCAGCAGCCCAAGGGGGGGACTAGCGGATAATACCTACAATGAGCAGTTCTTC.

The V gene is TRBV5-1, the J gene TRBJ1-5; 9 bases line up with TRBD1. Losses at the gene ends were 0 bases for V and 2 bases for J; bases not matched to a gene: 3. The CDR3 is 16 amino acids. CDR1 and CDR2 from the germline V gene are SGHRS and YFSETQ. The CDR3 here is CASSLGQGVGNQPQHF. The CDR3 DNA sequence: TGCGCCAGCAGCTTGGGACAGGGGGTCGGCAATCAGCCCCAGCATTTT.

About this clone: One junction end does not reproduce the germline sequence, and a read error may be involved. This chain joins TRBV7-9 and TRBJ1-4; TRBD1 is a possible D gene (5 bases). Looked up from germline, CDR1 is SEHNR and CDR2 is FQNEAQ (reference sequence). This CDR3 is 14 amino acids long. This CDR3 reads CSSSLGGGDEKLFF. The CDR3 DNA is TGTTCCAGCAGCTTGGGGGGGGGAGATGAAAAACTGTTTTTT. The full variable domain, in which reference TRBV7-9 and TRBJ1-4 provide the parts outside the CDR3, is DTGVSQNPRHKITKRGQNVTFRCDPISEHNRLYWYRQTLGQGPEFLTYFQNEAQLEKSRLLSDRFSAERPKGSFSTLEIQRTEQGDSAMYLCSSSLGGGDEKLFFGSGTQLSVL.

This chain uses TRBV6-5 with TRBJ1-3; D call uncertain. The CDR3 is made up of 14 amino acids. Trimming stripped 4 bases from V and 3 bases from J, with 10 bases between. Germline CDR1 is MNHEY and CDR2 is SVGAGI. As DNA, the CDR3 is TGTGCCAGCAGTTCCACGACTGGTGGAAACACCATATATTTT. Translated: CASSSTTGGNTIYF.

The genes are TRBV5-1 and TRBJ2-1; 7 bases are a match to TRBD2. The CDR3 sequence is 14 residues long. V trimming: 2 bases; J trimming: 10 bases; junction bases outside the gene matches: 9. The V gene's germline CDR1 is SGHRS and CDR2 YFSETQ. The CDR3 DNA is TGCGCCAGCAGCTTAATGGGAGGGCGTAACGAGCAGTTCTTC. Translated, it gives CASSLMGGRNEQFF.

This chain's CDR3 is CASSYTGANYGYTF. The CDR3 DNA reads as TGTGCCAGCAGTTACACAGGGGCTAACTATGGCTACACCTTC. The V and J genes are TRBV6-5 and TRBJ1-2, with 7 nucleotides matching TRBD1. V lost 2 bases and J lost 0; bases outside the gene matches: 0. The CDR3 extends over 14 amino acids. In germline, CDR1 is MNHEY, CDR2 SVGAGI.

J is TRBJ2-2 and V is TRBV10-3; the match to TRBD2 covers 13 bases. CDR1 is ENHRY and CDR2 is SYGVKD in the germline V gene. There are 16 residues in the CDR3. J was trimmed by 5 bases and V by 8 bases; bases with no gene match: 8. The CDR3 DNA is TGTGCCATCGGGCCCCCGGGACTAGCGGGAACCGGGGAGCTGTTTTTT. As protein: CAIGPPGLAGTGELFF.

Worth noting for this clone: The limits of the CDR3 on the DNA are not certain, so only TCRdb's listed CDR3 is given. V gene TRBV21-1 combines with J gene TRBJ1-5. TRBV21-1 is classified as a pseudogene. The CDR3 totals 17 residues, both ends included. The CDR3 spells CASSKVGEGTADRPQHF.

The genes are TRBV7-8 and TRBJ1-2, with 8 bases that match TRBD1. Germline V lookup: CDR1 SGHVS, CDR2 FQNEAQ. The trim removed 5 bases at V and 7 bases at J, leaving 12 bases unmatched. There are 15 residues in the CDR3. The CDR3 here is CASSIGTGGGFGYTF. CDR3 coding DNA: TGTGCCAGCAGCATCGGGACAGGTGGGGGGTTTGGCTACACCTTC.

The CDR3 loop is CATSRGGTGLNIQYF. The CDR3 region has the DNA TGTGCCACCAGCAGAGGAGGGACAGGATTAAACATTCAGTACTTC. This chain links TRBV15 with TRBJ2-4; 8 bases map to TRBD1. Germline lookup yields CDR1 LNHNV and CDR2 YYDKDF (reference sequence). CDR3 length: 15 residues. Trimming removed 1 base from V and 6 bases from J; junction bases left unmatched: 5.

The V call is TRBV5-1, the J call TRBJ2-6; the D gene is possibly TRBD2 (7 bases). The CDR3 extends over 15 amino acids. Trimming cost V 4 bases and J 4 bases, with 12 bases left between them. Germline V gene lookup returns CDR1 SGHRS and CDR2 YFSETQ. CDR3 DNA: TGCGCCAGCAGCGGAGGGGGGGGAGGGGCCAACGTCCTGACTTTC. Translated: CASSGGGGGANVLTF.

The CDR3 reads CASSDIGNNEQFF. The CDR3 DNA reads as TGTGCCAGCTCGGACATCGGTAACAATGAGCAGTTCTTC. The chain employs TRBV6-5 and TRBJ2-1, with a possible D match to TRBD1 (5 bases). The CDR3 extends over 13 amino acids. With 8 bases removed from V and 5 bases from J, the gap between germline ends came to 13 bases. Germline V gene data show CDR1 as MNHEY and CDR2 as SVGAGI.

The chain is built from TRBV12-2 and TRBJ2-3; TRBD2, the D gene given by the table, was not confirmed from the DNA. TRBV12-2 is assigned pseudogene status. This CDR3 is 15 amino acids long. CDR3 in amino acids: CASRLTSPDTDTQYF. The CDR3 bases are TGTGCAAGTCGCTTAACTTCACCCGACACAGATACGCAGTATTTT.

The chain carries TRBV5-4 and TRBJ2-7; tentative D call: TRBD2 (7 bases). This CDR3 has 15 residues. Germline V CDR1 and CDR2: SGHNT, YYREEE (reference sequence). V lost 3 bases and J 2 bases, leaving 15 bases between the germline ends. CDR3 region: CASSSQAGATYEQYF. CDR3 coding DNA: TGTGCCAGCAGCTCCCAGGCGGGGGCGACCTACGAGCAGTACTTC.

The CDR3 DNA reads TGTGCCAGCAGGGCCTTTGGAGGGGAAAGGATTGGCTACACCTTC. This encodes CASRAFGGERIGYTF. This chain uses TRBV6-5 with TRBJ1-2, with a tentative D call TRBD1 (5 bases). This CDR3 is built from 15 residues. CDR1 MNHEY and CDR2 SVGAGI come from the germline V gene. Trimming took off 6 bases at V and 7 bases at J, with 21 bases between the two ends.

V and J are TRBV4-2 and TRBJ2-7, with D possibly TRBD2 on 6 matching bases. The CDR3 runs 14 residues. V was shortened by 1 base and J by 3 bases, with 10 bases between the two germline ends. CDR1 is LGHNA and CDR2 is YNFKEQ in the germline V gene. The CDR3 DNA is TGTGCCAGCAGCCAAGTCAGAGCGGGCTACGAGCAGTACTTC. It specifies CASSQVRAGYEQYF.

CDR3 in DNA: TGTGCCAGCAGCGAACTACCGGGACTAGCGGGAGACAAGGATTTCACAGATACGCAGTATTTT. This codes for CASSELPGLAGDKDFTDTQYF. The chain is built from TRBV9 and TRBJ2-3, with 14 bases aligning to TRBD2. CDR3 length: 21 amino acids. After removal of 3 bases from V and 2 bases from J, the junction contained 17 bases not matched to a gene. Germline V gene data show CDR1 as SGDLS and CDR2 as YYNGEE.

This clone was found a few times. The CDR3 protein is CASSYSRLAGEYEQFF. CDR3 DNA: TGTGCCAGCAGTTACTCACGGCTAGCGGGAGAATATGAGCAGTTCTTC. The rearrangement uses TRBV6-5 and TRBJ2-1; 10 positions agree with TRBD2. CDR3 size: 16 residues. From germline, CDR1 is MNHEY and CDR2 SVGAGI. With 0 bases clipped from V and 8 bases from J, the junction kept 7 bases outside the gene matches.

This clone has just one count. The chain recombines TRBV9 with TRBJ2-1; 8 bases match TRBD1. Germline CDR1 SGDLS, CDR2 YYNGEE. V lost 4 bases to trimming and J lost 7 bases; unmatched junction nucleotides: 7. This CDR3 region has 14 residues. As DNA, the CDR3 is TGTGCCAGCAGCCCTGGACAGGGAAGAAATGAGCAGTTCTTC. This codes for CASSPGQGRNEQFF.

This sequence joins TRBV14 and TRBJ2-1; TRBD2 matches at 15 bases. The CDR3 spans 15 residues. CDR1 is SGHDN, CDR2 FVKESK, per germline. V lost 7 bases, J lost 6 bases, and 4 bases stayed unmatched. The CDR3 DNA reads TGTGCCAGCAACCTGGGACTAGCGGGAGGCAATGAGCAGTTCTTC. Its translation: CASNLGLAGGNEQFF.

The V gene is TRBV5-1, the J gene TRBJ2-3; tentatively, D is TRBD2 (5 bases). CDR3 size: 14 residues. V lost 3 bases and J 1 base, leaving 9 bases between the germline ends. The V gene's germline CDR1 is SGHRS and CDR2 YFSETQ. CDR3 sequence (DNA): TGCGCCAGCAGCTATGGACTTCGCACAGATACGCAGTATTTT. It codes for CASSYGLRTDTQYF.

The CDR3 protein is CASSQERVLYEQYF. CDR3 nucleotide sequence: TGTGCCAGCAGCCAAGAGCGGGTCCTCTACGAGCAGTACTTC. V usage is TRBV14 and J usage is TRBJ2-7; D perhaps matches TRBD2 (5 bases). The germline V and J ends were trimmed by 0 bases and 3 bases, with 9 bases remaining between them. Germline CDR1 SGHDN, CDR2 FVKESK. The CDR3 extends over 14 amino acids.

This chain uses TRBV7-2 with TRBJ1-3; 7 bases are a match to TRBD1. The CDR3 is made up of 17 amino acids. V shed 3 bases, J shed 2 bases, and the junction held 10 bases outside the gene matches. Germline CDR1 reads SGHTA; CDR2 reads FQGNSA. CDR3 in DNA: TGTGCCAGCAGCTTCACCTCGGCAGGGGGTGCTGGAAACACCATATATTTT. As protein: CASSFTSAGGAGNTIYF.

CDR3 protein: CASSLWGTGANVLTF. The CDR3 DNA follows: TGTGCCAGCAGTTTATGGGGGACAGGGGCCAACGTCCTGACTTTC. V and J are TRBV28 and TRBJ2-6; a weak D match, TRBD1 (6 bases). The CDR3 is 15 amino acids. Trimming left V 0 bases short and J 4 bases short, with 7 bases between. The germline gives CDR1 MDHEN, CDR2 SYDVKM. The entire variable domain, with the rest obtained from reference TRBV28 and TRBJ2-6, is as follows: DVKVTQSSRYLVKRTGEKVFLECVQDMDHENMFWYRQDPGLGLRLIYFSYDVKMKEKGDIPEGYSVSREKKERFSLILESASTNQTSMYLCASSLWGTGANVLTFGAGSRLTVL.